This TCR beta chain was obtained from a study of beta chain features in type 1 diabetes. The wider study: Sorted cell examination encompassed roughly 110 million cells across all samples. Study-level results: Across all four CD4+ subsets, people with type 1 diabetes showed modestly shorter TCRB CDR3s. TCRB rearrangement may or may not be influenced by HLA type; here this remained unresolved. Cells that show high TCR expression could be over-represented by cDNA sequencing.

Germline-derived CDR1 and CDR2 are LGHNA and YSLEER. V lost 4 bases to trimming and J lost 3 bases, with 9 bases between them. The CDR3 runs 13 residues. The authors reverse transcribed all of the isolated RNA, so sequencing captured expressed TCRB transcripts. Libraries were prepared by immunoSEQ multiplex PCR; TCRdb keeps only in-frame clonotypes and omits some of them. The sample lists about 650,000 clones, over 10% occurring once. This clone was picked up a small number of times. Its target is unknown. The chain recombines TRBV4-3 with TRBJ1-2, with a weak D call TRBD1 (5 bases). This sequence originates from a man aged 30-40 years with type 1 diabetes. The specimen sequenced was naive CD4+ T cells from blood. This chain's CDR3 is CASSPGRDYGYTF. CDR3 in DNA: TGCGCCAGCAGCCCGGGGCGCGACTATGGCTACACCTTC.